A single sample is the source of the 24 T cell receptor beta chains below, sequenced in a study of siplizumab effects on memory and regulatory T cells. Method: immunoSEQ multiplex PCR; TCRdb's copy keeps in-frame clones and lacks some. The sample records approximately 91,000 clones, 85% to 95% being singletons. The sequencing sample was made of CD8+ T cells sorted from blood. The source of these receptors is a human donor in good health.

This chain links TRBV27 with TRBJ2-7, with 8 bases aligning to TRBD1. With V trimmed by 3 bases and J by 6 bases, 13 bases remained unmatched. CDR3 length: 16 residues. Germline V gene sequence: CDR1 MNHEY, CDR2 SMNVEV (reference sequence). CDR3 DNA sequence: TGTGCCAGCAGTTTTTCCGCGGGACAGGTGGGGCTCGAGCAGTACTTC. Translated, it gives CASSFSAGQVGLEQYF.

The chain is built from TRBV27 and TRBJ2-2; unclear D gene. Trimming took off 3 bases at V and 1 base at J, with 6 bases between the two ends. CDR3 length: 14 amino acids. Germline assignment: CDR1 MNHEY and CDR2 SMNVEV (reference sequence). CDR3 amino acids: CASSFTLNTGELFF. CDR3 sequence (DNA): TGTGCCAGCAGTTTCACCTTGAACACCGGGGAGCTGTTTTTT.

V is TRBV14 and J is TRBJ2-7; D not resolved. This CDR3 region has 19 residues. Germline CDR1 SGHDN, CDR2 FVKESK. V was pared by 1 base and J by 6 bases, with 28 bases between. This CDR3 reads CASSQVLLPGPPLIGEQYF. The CDR3, as DNA: TGTGCCAGCAGCCAAGTCCTTTTGCCGGGCCCCCCTCTGATCGGCGAGCAGTACTTC.

This clone showed up just once. The chain combines TRBV7-2 with TRBJ2-2, with D perhaps TRBD1 or TRBD2 (5 bases each). CDR3 length: 17 amino acids. Germline V CDR1 and CDR2: SGHTA, FQGNSA. Trimming left V 5 bases short and J 3 bases short, with 19 bases between. CDR3 DNA sequence: TGTGCCAGCAGCGTGGGGCAGTACGGGGTTTACACCGGGGAGCTGTTTTTT. Translating gives CASSVGQYGVYTGELFF.

CDR3 loop: CASSTLGERGDEQFF. CDR3 DNA: TGTGCCAGCAGCACACTGGGAGAAAGGGGCGATGAGCAGTTCTTC. The chain uses TRBV28 and TRBJ2-1; either TRBD1 or TRBD2 may supply D (5 bases each). Trimming pared 6 bases from V and 8 bases from J, leaving 20 bases between. This CDR3 has 15 amino acids. Germline CDR1 is MDHEN and CDR2 is SYDVKM. Together with reference TRBV28 and TRBJ2-1, the CDR3 gives the full variable domain: DVKVTQSSRYLVKRTGEKVFLECVQDMDHENMFWYRQDPGLGLRLIYFSYDVKMKEKGDIPEGYSVSREKKERFSLILESASTNQTSMYLCASSTLGERGDEQFFGPGTRLTVL.

As regards this clone: One end of the junction is discordant with germline, which a read error may explain. The chain couples TRBV4-1 to TRBJ2-1; no firm D call. This CDR3 has 13 residues. Germline V gene data show CDR1 as MGHRA and CDR2 as YSYEKL. The CDR3 coding sequence is TGCGCCGGCAGCCAAGAGTCGATGGATGAGCAGTTCTTC. It yields the protein CAGSQESMDEQFF.

The chain is built from TRBV19 and TRBJ2-1; unclear D gene. Trimming cost V 2 bases and J 4 bases, with 12 bases left between them. The length of the CDR3 is 15 residues. The germline V gene encodes CDR1 LNHDA and CDR2 SQIVND (reference sequence). CDR3 sequence reads: CASSITFGPYNEQFF. CDR3 bases: TGTGCCAGTAGTATAACTTTCGGACCTTACAATGAGCAGTTCTTC.

Relative to its sample, this clone is medium-sized. The chain carries TRBV21-1 and TRBJ2-1; the table's D call TRBD2 went unverified against the DNA. TRBV21-1 is a listed pseudogene. This CDR3 has 13 residues. The DNA for the CDR3 is TGTGCCAGCTTTAGTTTTTCGGGGGTCTACCAGTTCTTC. It codes for CASFSFSGVYQFF.

V gene TRBV11-2 combines with J gene TRBJ1-1; no clear D gene. The CDR3 loop spans 12 amino acids. Germline CDR1 SGHAT, CDR2 FQNNGV. Trimming took 4 bases from V and 5 from J, leaving 8 bases between them. CDR3 sequence: CASSSLGTEAFF. The CDR3 DNA sequence: TGTGCCAGCAGCTCACTGGGAACTGAAGCTTTCTTT.

The chain employs TRBV18 and TRBJ2-7, with 9 bases lining up with TRBD1. Germline loops: CDR1 KGHSH, CDR2 LQKENI. The CDR3 sequence is 15 residues long. Trimming removed 3 bases from V and 5 bases from J; junction bases left unmatched: 8. CDR3 residues: CASSPTGTGSHEQYF. The CDR3 coding sequence is TGTGCCAGCTCACCTACCGGGACAGGGTCGCACGAGCAGTACTTC. Full variable domain (outside the CDR3, taken from reference TRBV18 and TRBJ2-7): NAGVMQNPRHLVRRRGQEARLRCSPMKGHSHVYWYRQLPEEGLKFMVYLQKENIIDESGMPKERFSAEFPKEGPSILRIQQVVRGDSAAYFCASSPTGTGSHEQYFGPGTRLTVT.

V gene TRBV28 combines with J gene TRBJ1-5, with 10 bases that match TRBD1. CDR1 MDHEN and CDR2 SYDVKM come from the germline V gene. The CDR3 extends over 15 amino acids. V was pared by 4 bases and J by 7 bases, with 7 bases of the junction left unmatched. CDR3 amino acids: CASSSRDRGGQPQHF. The CDR3 DNA reads as TGTGCCAGCAGTTCCCGGGACAGGGGAGGGCAGCCCCAGCATTTT.

The J gene is TRBJ2-7, the V gene TRBV27; possible D gene TRBD2, 6 bases. In germline, CDR1 is MNHEY, CDR2 SMNVEV (reference sequence). The CDR3 length is 18 residues. Trimming pared 6 bases from V and 0 bases from J, leaving 24 bases between. CDR3 in DNA: TGTGCCAGCAGGCTTACGGGATTTGGCGGGGAAAGCTCCTACGAGCAGTACTTC. Translation: CASRLTGFGGESSYEQYF.

This clone has just one count. The gene calls are TRBV7-9 and TRBJ2-2; D might be TRBD1 (6 bases). Trimming removed 3 bases from V and 5 bases from J, with 16 bases in between. The CDR3 is 16 residues long. CDR1 is SEHNR and CDR2 is FQNEAQ in the germline V gene (reference sequence). CDR3 nucleotides: TGTGCCAGCAGCTTTCATCCAGGGGCCAATACCGGGGAGCTGTTTTTT. Protein: CASSFHPGANTGELFF.

V is TRBV4-1 and J is TRBJ2-2; tentative D call: TRBD2 (5 bases). Trimming shortened V by 4 bases and J by 5 bases, and 11 bases separated the two germline ends. Germline CDR1 and CDR2: MGHRA and YSYEKL. The CDR3 covers 14 residues. The CDR3 loop is CASSPAGETGELFF. The CDR3 region has the DNA TGCGCCAGCAGCCCGGCCGGGGAGACCGGGGAGCTGTTTTTT.

V is TRBV9 and J is TRBJ2-5; weak D call: TRBD1 (5 bases). This CDR3 has 13 amino acids. Germline V gene data show CDR1 as SGDLS and CDR2 as YYNGEE. V lost 4 bases to trimming and J lost 4 bases, with 11 bases between them. CDR3 loop: CASSSGSGETQYF. For the CDR3, the DNA is TGTGCCAGCAGCTCAGGGTCAGGAGAGACCCAGTACTTC.

V gene TRBV2 combines with J gene TRBJ1-1; no definite D call. Per the germline V gene, CDR1 is SNHLY and CDR2 is FYNNEI. Between the trimmed V and J ends, which lost 2 bases and 5 bases, there was a span of 24 bases. The CDR3 runs 18 residues. In DNA form, the CDR3 reads TGTGCCAGCAGTGAAAATAGGATTGGGGTTTCAGTTGTTACTGAAGCTTTCTTT. Protein sequence: CASSENRIGVSVVTEAFF.

The chain is built from TRBV4-2 and TRBJ1-2; 9 bases map to TRBD1. J lost 6 bases, V lost 1 base, and 6 bases had no gene match. The germline V gene has CDR1 LGHNA and CDR2 YNFKEQ. This CDR3 has 15 residues. The CDR3 reads CASSQATGGSDGYTF. For the CDR3, the DNA is TGTGCCAGCAGCCAAGCGACAGGGGGATCTGATGGCTACACCTTC.

This chain uses TRBV6-1 with TRBJ2-1; a weak D match, TRBD1 (6 bases). The length of the CDR3 is 14 residues. Germline CDR1 reads MNHNS; CDR2 reads SASEGT. The V and J ends lost 5 bases and 2 bases respectively, with 10 bases between them. The CDR3 coding sequence is TGTGCCAGCAGTCCAGGACAGACCTACAATGAGCAGTTCTTC. This translates into CASSPGQTYNEQFF.

This chain links TRBV27 with TRBJ2-4; the match to TRBD2 covers 9 bases. The CDR3 extends over 16 amino acids. J was trimmed by 0 bases and V by 3 bases; bases with no gene match: 3. CDR1 and CDR2 from the germline V gene are MNHEY and SMNVEV (reference sequence). The CDR3 nucleotides are TGTGCCAGCAGTTTGACTAGCGGAGTAGCCAAAAACATTCAGTACTTC. Its translation: CASSLTSGVAKNIQYF.

This rearrangement joins TRBV2 to TRBJ2-7, with D possibly matching TRBD1 (5 bases). CDR1 is SNHLY and CDR2 is FYNNEI in the germline V gene. V lost 3 bases, J lost 2 bases, and 5 bases lay in between. This CDR3 has 12 amino acids. The CDR3 DNA follows: TGTGCCAGCAGTGAGGACACCTACGAGCAGTACTTC. As protein: CASSEDTYEQYF. Drawing the rest from reference TRBV2 and TRBJ2-7, the complete variable domain is EPEVTQTPSHQVTQMGQEVILRCVPISNHLYFYWYRQILGQKVEFLVSFYNNEISEKSEIFDDQFSVERPDGSNFTLKIRSTKLEDSAMYFCASSEDTYEQYFGPGTRLTVT.

The chain uses TRBV6-1 and TRBJ2-4; tentatively, D is TRBD1 or TRBD2 (5 bases each). The CDR3 is made up of 16 amino acids. Trimming pared 4 bases from V and 13 bases from J, leaving 26 bases between. From germline, CDR1 is MNHNS and CDR2 SASEGT. The CDR3 loop reads CASSVTNRDPTFGQYF. The CDR3 DNA follows: TGTGCCAGCAGTGTTACTAATCGGGACCCCACCTTCGGACAGTACTTC.

The V gene is TRBV7-9, the J gene TRBJ2-7; TRBD1 aligns across 12 bases. Germline CDR1 and CDR2: SEHNR and FQNEAQ (reference sequence). This CDR3 comprises 15 residues. J lost 4 bases, V lost 3 bases, and 4 bases had no gene match. CDR3 sequence reads: CASSFLGQGAYEQYF. In DNA, the CDR3 is TGTGCCAGCAGCTTTTTGGGACAGGGGGCGTACGAGCAGTACTTC.

The J gene is TRBJ2-7, the V gene TRBV27; D is undetermined. V was clipped by 0 bases and J by 6 bases, with 9 bases between them. This CDR3 contains 13 residues. Germline CDR1 MNHEY, CDR2 SMNVEV (reference sequence). In nucleotides, the CDR3 is TGTGCCAGCAGTTTATCCATCAGATCCGAGCAGTACTTC. This translates into CASSLSIRSEQYF.

This sequence joins TRBV14 and TRBJ2-5; D is possibly TRBD1 or TRBD2 (5 bases each). The CDR3 runs 13 residues. Germline CDR1 SGHDN, CDR2 FVKESK. V was cut by 2 bases and J by 5 bases, with 9 bases left in between. The CDR3 is CASSQRGEETQYF. CDR3 coding DNA: TGTGCCAGCAGCCAAAGGGGAGAGGAGACCCAGTACTTC.